The clone carrying this TCR beta chain was seen at least ten times. From the germline J gene comes the end of the CDR3, since the read stops 3 residues before it. This specimen belongs to a study of T cell clonality in common variable immunodeficiency. The V gene end was trimmed by 1 base and the J gene end by 4 bases; junction bases not matched to a gene: 9. Germline V CDR1 and CDR2: SGHVS, FQNEAQ. The CDR3 runs to 17 residues. Only in-frame clones appear in the TCRdb table, and some are missing; sequencing was by immunoSEQ multiplex PCR. The sample offers around 57,000 clones and no singletons, the top ten holding roughly 5.3%.

The sequencing sample was made of peripheral blood mononuclear cells. This TCR was sampled from a person between 18 and 75 years old in good health. The V call is TRBV7-8, the J call TRBJ1-2; the match to TRBD1 covers 10 bases. Here the CDR3 reads CASSLESGTGESYGYTF. The part of the CDR3 DNA that was read is TGTGCCAGCAGCTTAGAATCAGGGACAGGGGAAAGCTATGGC.